This is a list of T cell receptor beta chains from one sample in a study of cytotoxic CD8 clonotypes in ibrutinib-treated CLL. The method was immunoSEQ multiplex PCR; TCRdb's version includes in-frame clones alone and lacks a portion of them. The table has nearly 100,000 clones, about 78% seen once; the top ten hold about 29%. Sequenced material: PBMCs, taken after 12 months of ibrutinib treatment. The receptors here all came from a human donor with chronic lymphocytic leukemia. Both conserved end residues are part of each CDR3. Clone sizes are given selectively: once, few, many, or a class where the clone is expanded.

j_call	clone_size	v_call	cdr3_aa
TRBJ2-1	.	TRBV6-1	CASSEMFELNEQFF
TRBJ2-7	.	TRBV5-6	CASSLAGRYEQYF
TRBJ2-7	.	TRBV6-1	CASISGGVYEQYF
TRBJ2-7	once	TRBV9	CASSVGAGGAYEQYF
TRBJ2-4	.	TRBV7-3	CASSSGSTTTKNIQYF
TRBJ2-1	.	TRBV7-2	CASSLASGRQFF
TRBJ1-6	few	TRBV5-1	CASSLASTGDSPLHF
TRBJ2-7	.	TRBV5-1	CASAPGLDSYEQYF
TRBJ1-2	few	TRBV5-1	CASSLAGAVNGYTF
TRBJ1-2	.	TRBV5-4	CASSPGGSGRNYGYTF
TRBJ2-7	few	TRBV9	CASSETSISGPF
TRBJ2-7	.	TRBV6-5	CASSASGFSYEQYF
TRBJ1-3	.	TRBV7-2	CASSLFGSVGNTIYF
TRBJ1-1	few	TRBV7-9	CASSLLTGLNTEAFF
TRBJ1-1	few	TRBV5-1	CASRYAGTANTEAFF
TRBJ2-2	few	TRBV10-1	CASSEDNTGELFF
TRBJ2-6	once	TRBV13	CASSRWWGAGANVLTF
TRBJ1-3	few	TRBV21-1	CASSPWGGTESGNTIYF
TRBJ2-3	.	TRBV30	CAQGSGSGSTDTQYF
TRBJ1-3	.	TRBV18	CASSPPGQASGNTIYF
TRBJ2-7	.	TRBV19	CASSPAGAQLHEQYF
TRBJ1-6	.	TRBV5-1	CASSLAIDNSPLHF
TRBJ2-3	once	TRBV6-6	CASSYSKSSTDTQYF
TRBJ2-7	.	TRBV2	CASSPGPPTYEQYF
TRBJ2-7	.	TRBV6-5	CASSYGTGADYEQYF
TRBJ2-3	.	TRBV19	CASSKTGLAGTDTQYF
TRBJ1-2	.	TRBV28	CASSPTANYGYTF
TRBJ2-5	.	TRBV7-2	CASSLTLQETQYF
TRBJ1-2	.	TRBV7-9	CASSPRSGGGGSGYTF
TRBJ2-5	.	TRBV30	CAWSPGGSEETQYF
TRBJ2-2	.	TRBV11-2	CASSPYLGSRSDGELFF
TRBJ1-4	.	TRBV28	CASARGQQNEKLFF
TRBJ2-5	.	TRBV11-3	CASSSRLAGGKQETQYF
TRBJ2-7	.	TRBV19	CASSRGTGGIEQYF
TRBJ1-5	.	TRBV18	CASSQGRNQPQHF
TRBJ1-2	.	TRBV5-1	CASSLGGSDYGYTF
TRBJ2-7	many	TRBV7-8	CASSLAPNPSYEQYF
TRBJ1-1	.	TRBV5-1	CASSLEPRTTEAFF
TRBJ1-1	.	TRBV5-1	CASSLTGGRYEAFF
TRBJ1-2	.	TRBV7-9	CASSPSGGGSYGYTF
TRBJ1-5	.	TRBV5-6	CASSRGPERPPQHF
TRBJ1-6	.	TRBV30	CAWRYVGVGKGSPLHF
TRBJ1-1	few	TRBV6-5	CASGRDTEAFF
TRBJ2-7	once	TRBV29-1	CSVGQGPGEQYF
TRBJ1-4	.	TRBV2	CASSESDSRYEKLFF
TRBJ2-3	.	TRBV18	CASSPRSGTIDTQYF
TRBJ2-2	.	TRBV5-6	CASSRRTGLNTGELFF
TRBJ2-7	.	TRBV6-6	CASSYSRAGDVYEQYF